These T cell receptor beta chains were read from a single sample in a study of shared clonotypes between healthy human individuals. Generated by immunoSEQ multiplex PCR, the TCRdb table keeps only in-frame clones and is missing some. The data contain more than 2 million clones, 95% of them singletons. The sample taken for sequencing was naive CD4+ T cells sorted from blood. The receptor source for this set is a man aged 18 to 29 in good health. The CDR3 runs from the conserved cysteine through the conserved F or W. Fields, in order: clone size, J gene, V gene, CDR3 length, D gene, CDR3 DNA, CDR3 protein. D genes are given only for firm matches. For some rows the clone size is stated as once, few or many, or as a class when expanded; others skip it.

size: NA; J: TRBJ2-7; V: TRBV19; length: 15; D: NA; DNA: TGTGCCAGTAGGTACGGACTGAGTAGCTCCTACGAGCAGTACTTC; CDR3: CASRYGLSSSYEQYF
size: NA; J: TRBJ2-1; V: TRBV5-4; length: 14; D: NA; DNA: TGTGCCAGCAGCTATCTACGGACAGACAATGAGCAGTTCTTC; CDR3: CASSYLRTDNEQFF
size: NA; J: TRBJ2-4; V: TRBV7-9; length: 18; D: NA; DNA: TGTGCCAGCAGCCCAGGGTCATTACAGGGCTTAGCCAAAAACATTCAGTACTTC; CDR3: CASSPGSLQGLAKNIQYF
size: NA; J: TRBJ2-2; V: TRBV28; length: 16; D: NA; DNA: TGTGCCAGCAGTTTACAGCTCGGACGGAGGACCGGGGAGCTGTTTTTT; CDR3: CASSLQLGRRTGELFF
size: once; J: TRBJ2-1; V: TRBV5-1; length: 14; D: NA; DNA: TGCGCCAGCAGCTTGGCTCAAACCTACAATGAGCAGTTCTTC; CDR3: CASSLAQTYNEQFF
size: NA; J: TRBJ1-5; V: TRBV5-1; length: 12; D: NA; DNA: TGCGCCAGCCCCAAGACCGGACCGCCCCAGCATTTT; CDR3: CASPKTGPPQHF
size: few; J: TRBJ2-5; V: TRBV9; length: 20; D: TRBD2; DNA: TGTGCCAGCAGCGTAGAGGGACTAGCGGGGGGTGGCGGTCCTTATGAGACCCAGTACTTC; CDR3: CASSVEGLAGGGGPYETQYF
size: NA; J: TRBJ1-3; V: TRBV19; length: 14; D: NA; DNA: TGTGCCAGTAGCGGGAGTTACTCTGGAAACACCATATATTTT; CDR3: CASSGSYSGNTIYF
size: once; J: TRBJ2-7; V: TRBV25-1; length: 16; D: TRBD2; DNA: TGTGCCAGCAGTTCGTTTGGCCGACTAGCGGATTACGAGCAGTACTTC; CDR3: CASSSFGRLADYEQYF
size: NA; J: TRBJ1-2; V: TRBV25-1; length: 15; D: NA; DNA: TGTGCCAGCAGTGAACCGACACAGAATAGGGATGGCTACACCTTC; CDR3: CASSEPTQNRDGYTF
size: NA; J: TRBJ2-2; V: TRBV19; length: 14; D: NA; DNA: TGTGCCAGTAGTAAGGGCAGAGTTACCGGGGAGCTGTTTTTT; CDR3: CASSKGRVTGELFF
size: NA; J: TRBJ1-2; V: TRBV28; length: 15; D: NA; DNA: TGTGCCAGCAGCCGACCCGGGGCCCCCGGGTATGGCTACACCTTC; CDR3: CASSRPGAPGYGYTF
size: NA; J: TRBJ2-7; V: TRBV30; length: 13; D: TRBD1; DNA: TGTGCCTCCTCGACAGGGGCCAACTACGAGCAGTACTTC; CDR3: CASSTGANYEQYF
size: NA; J: TRBJ2-7; V: TRBV6-5; length: 15; D: TRBD1; DNA: TGTGCCAGCAGACAGGGACAGGGGTATTCCTACGAGCAGTACTTC; CDR3: CASRQGQGYSYEQYF
size: NA; J: TRBJ1-6; V: TRBV20-1; length: 9; D: NA; DNA: TGCAGTGCTAATGGAGAGACGGTCTTT; CDR3: CSANGETVF
size: NA; J: TRBJ2-7; V: TRBV30; length: 16; D: TRBD1; DNA: TGTGCCTGGAGTGTATCCAGGACAGGGGGGAGACTTGAGCAGTACTTC; CDR3: CAWSVSRTGGRLEQYF
size: once; J: TRBJ2-2; V: TRBV5-4; length: 14; D: NA; DNA: TGTGCCAGCAGCTCCCGAGGGAGAACCGGGGAGCTGTTTTTT; CDR3: CASSSRGRTGELFF
size: NA; J: TRBJ1-4; V: TRBV4-2; length: 16; D: NA; DNA: TGTGCCAGCAGCCAAGAGGCAGTAGCAACTAATGAAAAACTGTTTTTT; CDR3: CASSQEAVATNEKLFF
size: NA; J: TRBJ1-6; V: TRBV6-5; length: 15; D: NA; DNA: TGTGCCAGCAGTTACGAAGGGACGGATAATTCACCCCTCCACTTT; CDR3: CASSYEGTDNSPLHF
size: NA; J: TRBJ2-7; V: TRBV6-1; length: 12; D: NA; DNA: TGTGCCACCAGGAGACAAACGGTCGAGCAGTACTTC; CDR3: CATRRQTVEQYF
size: NA; J: TRBJ1-2; V: TRBV12-5; length: 13; D: NA; DNA: TGTGCTAGTGGTGCGGAGGGGAACTATGGCTACACCTTC; CDR3: CASGAEGNYGYTF
size: NA; J: TRBJ2-2; V: TRBV7-3; length: 14; D: NA; DNA: TGTGCCAGCAGCTTAGGGTCCGACACCGGGGAGCTGTTTTTT; CDR3: CASSLGSDTGELFF
size: NA; J: TRBJ1-4; V: TRBV10-2; length: 15; D: NA; DNA: TGCGCCAGCAGTGAGAGGATCGCAACTAATGAAAAACTGTTTTTT; CDR3: CASSERIATNEKLFF
size: NA; J: TRBJ1-1; V: TRBV18; length: 14; D: TRBD1; DNA: TGTGCCAGCTCACTCCGGGACAGGTCCACTGAAGCTTTCTTT; CDR3: CASSLRDRSTEAFF
size: NA; J: TRBJ1-3; V: TRBV9; length: 16; D: NA; DNA: TGTGCCAGCAGCGTCGGACAGAGTTACTCTGGAAACACCATATATTTT; CDR3: CASSVGQSYSGNTIYF
size: NA; J: TRBJ1-2; V: TRBV27; length: 11; D: NA; DNA: TGTGCCAGCAGTTCGGGCTATGGCTACACCTTC; CDR3: CASSSGYGYTF
size: NA; J: TRBJ2-1; V: TRBV6-1; length: 19; D: TRBD1; DNA: TGTGCCAGCAGTGAAATTAGGGGACAGGACACAGGGAACTACAATGAGCAGTTCTTC; CDR3: CASSEIRGQDTGNYNEQFF
size: NA; J: TRBJ2-3; V: TRBV10-2; length: 15; D: NA; DNA: TGCGCCAGCAGTGACTCTGAACTTCGCACAGATACGCAGTATTTT; CDR3: CASSDSELRTDTQYF
size: NA; J: TRBJ2-4; V: TRBV6-1; length: 13; D: NA; DNA: TGTGCCAGCTCCTTGCTAGCCAAAAACATTCAGTACTTC; CDR3: CASSLLAKNIQYF
size: NA; J: TRBJ1-5; V: TRBV18; length: 15; D: NA; DNA: TGTGCCAGCTCACCACAGGCCGGGTTGGGACAGCCCCAGCATTTT; CDR3: CASSPQAGLGQPQHF
size: NA; J: TRBJ1-2; V: TRBV5-4; length: 15; D: NA; DNA: TGTGCCAGCAGCTTGTTTCACAGTAGTAACTATGGCTACACCTTC; CDR3: CASSLFHSSNYGYTF
size: NA; J: TRBJ2-1; V: TRBV7-2; length: 17; D: NA; DNA: TGTGCCAGCAGTCTTAGCTTAAGCCTCAGCTCCTACAATGAGCAGTTCTTC; CDR3: CASSLSLSLSSYNEQFF
size: NA; J: TRBJ1-5; V: TRBV6-5; length: 15; D: TRBD1; DNA: TGTGCCAGCAGTTACACCCGGGACAGGGGGTCGCCCCAGCATTTT; CDR3: CASSYTRDRGSPQHF
size: NA; J: TRBJ1-6; V: TRBV11-2; length: 18; D: NA; DNA: TGTGCCAGCAGCTACAAGACACGGGGAAGCTCCTATAATTCACCCCTCCACTTT; CDR3: CASSYKTRGSSYNSPLHF
size: NA; J: TRBJ2-5; V: TRBV10-3; length: 11; D: NA; DNA: TGTGCCATCAGCTCGGGAGAGACCCAGTACTTC; CDR3: CAISSGETQYF
size: NA; J: TRBJ1-4; V: TRBV5-1; length: 17; D: NA; DNA: TGCGCCAGCAGCTTTTCGGGGGGCCTTGCAACTAATGAAAAACTGTTTTTT; CDR3: CASSFSGGLATNEKLFF
size: NA; J: TRBJ1-1; V: TRBV2; length: 13; D: NA; DNA: TGTGCCAGCAGTGCAACAGGGCCCACTGAAGCTTTCTTT; CDR3: CASSATGPTEAFF
size: NA; J: TRBJ2-3; V: TRBV6-5; length: 14; D: NA; DNA: TGTGCCAGCAGTTACGGGGGACGCACAGATACGCAGTATTTT; CDR3: CASSYGGRTDTQYF
size: NA; J: TRBJ2-1; V: TRBV4-1; length: 19; D: TRBD2; DNA: TGCGCCAGCAGCCAAGATAGGATAGGGTCTAGCGGGGGGTTGGTTGAGCAGTTCTTC; CDR3: CASSQDRIGSSGGLVEQFF
size: NA; J: TRBJ1-5; V: TRBV7-2; length: 14; D: NA; DNA: TGTGCCAGCAGCTCCTACGGCCGCAATCAGCCCCAGCATTTT; CDR3: CASSSYGRNQPQHF
size: NA; J: TRBJ2-3; V: TRBV7-2; length: 16; D: TRBD2; DNA: TGTGCCAGCAGCCGGACTAGTCCCCGTGGGGGGGATACGCAGTATTTT; CDR3: CASSRTSPRGGDTQYF
size: NA; J: TRBJ1-6; V: TRBV5-6; length: 15; D: TRBD1; DNA: TGTGCCAGCAGCTTAGATACAGGGGGTAATTCACCCCTCCACTTT; CDR3: CASSLDTGGNSPLHF
size: NA; J: TRBJ2-5; V: TRBV5-4; length: 14; D: TRBD1; DNA: TGTGCCAGCAGCCGGGACAGGGGCCAAGAGACCCAGTACTTC; CDR3: CASSRDRGQETQYF
size: NA; J: TRBJ2-7; V: TRBV9; length: 15; D: TRBD1; DNA: TGTGCCAGCAGCGTTGACCTCGGACAGGGGTACGAGCAGTACTTC; CDR3: CASSVDLGQGYEQYF
size: NA; J: TRBJ2-6; V: TRBV4-3; length: 13; D: NA; DNA: TGCGCCAGCAGCCAAGAAACGGGTAGCGTCCTGACTTTC; CDR3: CASSQETGSVLTF
size: NA; J: TRBJ2-2; V: TRBV5-1; length: 16; D: NA; DNA: TGCGCCAGCACTCTGGGCCTGTCCGTGGACACCGGGGAGCTGTTTTTT; CDR3: CASTLGLSVDTGELFF
size: NA; J: TRBJ2-2; V: TRBV11-2; length: 17; D: TRBD2; DNA: TGTGCCAGCAGCCGTAGATTAGGACTAGCGGGCGCCGGGGAGCTGTTTTTT; CDR3: CASSRRLGLAGAGELFF
size: NA; J: TRBJ2-5; V: TRBV2; length: 11; D: NA; DNA: TGTGCCAGCGGGTGGAGGGAGACCCAGTACTTC; CDR3: CASGWRETQYF
size: NA; J: TRBJ1-3; V: TRBV30; length: 14; D: NA; DNA: TGTGCCTGGAGTGGGGGGCAGCTTAGAAACACCATATATTTT; CDR3: CAWSGGQLRNTIYF
size: once; J: TRBJ2-7; V: TRBV9; length: 17; D: TRBD1; DNA: TGTGCCAGCAGCGTAGCTTCCACACTACGACAGGGAAACGAGCAGTACTTC; CDR3: CASSVASTLRQGNEQYF
size: NA; J: TRBJ1-3; V: TRBV7-3; length: 14; D: NA; DNA: TGTGCCAGCAGCTTAGGACCGCAGGGAGACACCATATATTTT; CDR3: CASSLGPQGDTIYF
size: NA; J: TRBJ1-1; V: TRBV30; length: 15; D: TRBD1; DNA: TGTGCCTGGAGTGTAGGGACAGGGGAGTACACTGAAGCTTTCTTT; CDR3: CAWSVGTGEYTEAFF
size: NA; J: TRBJ1-2; V: TRBV28; length: 11; D: NA; DNA: TGTGCCAGCAGTTTGGCAGATGGCTACACCTTC; CDR3: CASSLADGYTF
size: NA; J: TRBJ2-2; V: TRBV5-1; length: 16; D: TRBD1; DNA: TGCGCCAGCAGCTTCCGGACAGGGGGGAACACCGGGGAGCTGTTTTTT; CDR3: CASSFRTGGNTGELFF